This T cell receptor beta chain was recorded in a study of T cell responses to AZD1222 COVID-19 vaccine. Study findings and constraints: Unmutated variant regions are reportedly targeted by nearly half of spike-specific TCRs.

Germline V lookup: CDR1 SGHRS, CDR2 YFSETQ. The CDR3 is 15 residues long. The V and J ends lost 3 bases and 2 bases, in that order; junction bases with no gene match: 3. Repertoires were generated with immunoSEQ multiplex PCR, while TCRdb's copy carries only in-frame clones and drops some. This sample has some 170,000 clones; around 90% occur once, and the top ten carry 0.9% to 1.2%. This clone came up once. Its antigen is not identified. This sample comprised peripheral blood, obtained 28 days after the second AZD1222 dose. The source of this sequence is an adult who received the AZD1222 COVID-19 vaccine. V usage is TRBV5-1 and J usage is TRBJ2-5; TRBD2 aligns across 11 bases. Here the CDR3 DNA reads TGCGCCAGCAGCTACGGACTAGCGGGTCAAGAGACCCAGTACTTC. Its protein product is CASSYGLAGQETQYF.